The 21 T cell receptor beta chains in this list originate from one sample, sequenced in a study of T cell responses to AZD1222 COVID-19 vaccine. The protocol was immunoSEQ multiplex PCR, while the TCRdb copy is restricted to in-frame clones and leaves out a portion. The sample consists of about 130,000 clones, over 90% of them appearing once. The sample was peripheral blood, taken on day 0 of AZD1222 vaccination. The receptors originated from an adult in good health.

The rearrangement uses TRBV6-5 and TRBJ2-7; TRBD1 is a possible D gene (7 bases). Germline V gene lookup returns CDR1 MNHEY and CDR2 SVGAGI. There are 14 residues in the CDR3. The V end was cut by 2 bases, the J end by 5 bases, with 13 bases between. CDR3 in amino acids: CASSYGGGEDEQYF. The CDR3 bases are TGTGCCAGCAGTTACGGAGGGGGCGAGGACGAGCAGTACTTC.

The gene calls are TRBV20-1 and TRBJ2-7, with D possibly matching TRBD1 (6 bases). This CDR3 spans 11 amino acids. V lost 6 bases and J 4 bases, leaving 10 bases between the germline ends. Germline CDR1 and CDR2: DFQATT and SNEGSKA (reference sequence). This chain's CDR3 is CSAQTGYEQYF. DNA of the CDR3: TGCAGTGCCCAGACAGGTTACGAGCAGTACTTC.

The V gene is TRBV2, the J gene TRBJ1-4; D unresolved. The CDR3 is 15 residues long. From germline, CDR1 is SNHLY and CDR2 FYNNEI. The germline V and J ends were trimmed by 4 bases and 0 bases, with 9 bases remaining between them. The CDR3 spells CASSAWSATNEKLFF. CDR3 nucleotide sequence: TGTGCCAGCAGTGCATGGAGTGCAACTAATGAAAAACTGTTTTTT.

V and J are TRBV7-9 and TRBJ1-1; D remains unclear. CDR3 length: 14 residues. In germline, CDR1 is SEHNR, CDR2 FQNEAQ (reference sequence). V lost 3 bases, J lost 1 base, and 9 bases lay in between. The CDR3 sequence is CASSLAWGNTEAFF. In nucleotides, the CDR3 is TGTGCCAGCAGCTTGGCATGGGGGAACACTGAAGCTTTCTTT.

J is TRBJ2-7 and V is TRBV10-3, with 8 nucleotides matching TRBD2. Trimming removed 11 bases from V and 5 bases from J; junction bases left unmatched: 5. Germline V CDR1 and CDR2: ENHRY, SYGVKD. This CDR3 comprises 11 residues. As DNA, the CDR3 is TGTGCCCGACGGGGGGGCCACGAGCAGTACTTC. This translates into CARRGGHEQYF.

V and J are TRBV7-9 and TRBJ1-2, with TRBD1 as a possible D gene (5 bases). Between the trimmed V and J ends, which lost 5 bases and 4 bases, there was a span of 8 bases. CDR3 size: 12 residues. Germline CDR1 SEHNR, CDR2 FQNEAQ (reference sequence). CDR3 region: CASSPGTYGYTF. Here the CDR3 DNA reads TGTGCCAGCAGCCCAGGGACCTATGGCTACACCTTC. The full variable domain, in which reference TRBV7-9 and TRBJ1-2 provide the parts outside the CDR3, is DTGVSQNPRHKITKRGQNVTFRCDPISEHNRLYWYRQTLGQGPEFLTYFQNEAQLEKSRLLSDRFSAERPKGSFSTLEIQRTEQGDSAMYLCASSPGTYGYTFGSGTRLTVV.

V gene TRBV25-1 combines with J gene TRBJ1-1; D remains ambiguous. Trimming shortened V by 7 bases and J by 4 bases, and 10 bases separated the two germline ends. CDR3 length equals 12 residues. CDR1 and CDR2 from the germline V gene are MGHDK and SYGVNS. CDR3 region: CASKEGGTEAFF. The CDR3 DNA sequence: TGTGCCAGCAAAGAGGGTGGCACTGAAGCTTTCTTT.

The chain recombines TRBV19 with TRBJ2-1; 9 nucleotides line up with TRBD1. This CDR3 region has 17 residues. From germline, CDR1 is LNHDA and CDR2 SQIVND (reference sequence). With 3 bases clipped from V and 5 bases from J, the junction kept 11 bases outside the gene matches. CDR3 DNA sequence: TGTGCCAGTAGTATTCTCGGACAGGGGACGGGGGACAATGAGCAGTTCTTC. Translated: CASSILGQGTGDNEQFF. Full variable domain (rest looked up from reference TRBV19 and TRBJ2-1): DGGITQSPKYLFRKEGQNVTLSCEQNLNHDAMYWYRQDPGQGLRLIYYSQIVNDFQKGDIAEGYSVSREKKESFPLTVTSAQKNPTAFYLCASSILGQGTGDNEQFFGPGTRLTVL.

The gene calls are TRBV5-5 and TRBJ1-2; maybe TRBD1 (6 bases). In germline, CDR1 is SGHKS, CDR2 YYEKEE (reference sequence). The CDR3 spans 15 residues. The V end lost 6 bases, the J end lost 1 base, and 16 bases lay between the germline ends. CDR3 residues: CASTDGQSFNYGYTF. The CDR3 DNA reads TGTGCCAGCACCGACGGACAGAGCTTTAACTATGGCTACACCTTC.

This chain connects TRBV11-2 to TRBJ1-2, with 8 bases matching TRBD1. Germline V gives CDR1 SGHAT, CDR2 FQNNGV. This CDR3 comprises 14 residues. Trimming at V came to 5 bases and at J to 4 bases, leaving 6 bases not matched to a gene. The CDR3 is CASSAPRGPYGYTF. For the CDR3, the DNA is TGTGCCAGCAGCGCGCCCAGGGGGCCCTATGGCTACACCTTC.

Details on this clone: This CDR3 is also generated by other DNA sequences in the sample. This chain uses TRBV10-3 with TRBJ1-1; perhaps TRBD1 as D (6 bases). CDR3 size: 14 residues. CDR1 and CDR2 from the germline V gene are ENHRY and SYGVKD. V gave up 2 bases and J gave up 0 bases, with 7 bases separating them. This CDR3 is CAISEQGLNTEAFF. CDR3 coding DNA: TGTGCCATCAGTGAGCAGGGGTTGAACACTGAAGCTTTCTTT.

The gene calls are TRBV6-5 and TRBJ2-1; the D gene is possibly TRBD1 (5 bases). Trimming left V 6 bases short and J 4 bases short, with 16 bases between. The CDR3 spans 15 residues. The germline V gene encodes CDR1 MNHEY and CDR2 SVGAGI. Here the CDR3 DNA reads TGTGCCAGCAGCTCCACTTTAGACAGATACAATGAGCAGTTCTTC. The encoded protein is CASSSTLDRYNEQFF.

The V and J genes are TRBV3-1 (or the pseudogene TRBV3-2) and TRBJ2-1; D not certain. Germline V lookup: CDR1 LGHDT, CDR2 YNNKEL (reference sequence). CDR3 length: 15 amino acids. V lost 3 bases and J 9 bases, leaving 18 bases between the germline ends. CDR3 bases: TGTGCCAGCAGCCAGAGAGCCAACCTCGCGGTTGAGCAGTTCTTC. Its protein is CASSQRANLAVEQFF.

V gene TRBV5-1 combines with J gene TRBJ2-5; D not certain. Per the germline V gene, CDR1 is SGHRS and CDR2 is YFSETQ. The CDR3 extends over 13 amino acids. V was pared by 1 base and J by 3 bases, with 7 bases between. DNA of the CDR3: TGCGCCAGCAGCTTGTTCCGGAAAGAGACCCAGTACTTC. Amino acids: CASSLFRKETQYF. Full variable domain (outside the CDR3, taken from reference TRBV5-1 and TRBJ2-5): KAGVTQTPRYLIKTRGQQVTLSCSPISGHRSVSWYQQTPGQGLQFLFEYFSETQRNKGNFPGRFSGRQFSNSRSEMNVSTLELGDSALYLCASSLFRKETQYFGPGTRLLVL.

As DNA, the CDR3 is TGTGCCAGCAGCTCCCGGCAAGTTAGGGACGTCCTCAATCAGCCCCAGCATTTT. It is translated as CASSSRQVRDVLNQPQHF. V usage is TRBV21-1 and J usage is TRBJ1-5. TRBV21-1 is a listed pseudogene. CDR3 length: 18 amino acids.

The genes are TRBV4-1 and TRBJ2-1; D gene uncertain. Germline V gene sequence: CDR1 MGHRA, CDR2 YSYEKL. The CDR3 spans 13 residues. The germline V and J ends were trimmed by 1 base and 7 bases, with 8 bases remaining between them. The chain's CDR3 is CASSQVMLNEQFF. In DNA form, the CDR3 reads TGCGCCAGCAGCCAAGTCATGTTGAATGAGCAGTTCTTC.

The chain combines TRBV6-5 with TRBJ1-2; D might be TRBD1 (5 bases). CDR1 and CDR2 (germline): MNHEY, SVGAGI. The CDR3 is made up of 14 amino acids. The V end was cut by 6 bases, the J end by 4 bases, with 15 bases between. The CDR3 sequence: CASSQEYQGYGYTF. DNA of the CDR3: TGTGCCAGCAGCCAAGAGTACCAGGGCTATGGCTACACCTTC.

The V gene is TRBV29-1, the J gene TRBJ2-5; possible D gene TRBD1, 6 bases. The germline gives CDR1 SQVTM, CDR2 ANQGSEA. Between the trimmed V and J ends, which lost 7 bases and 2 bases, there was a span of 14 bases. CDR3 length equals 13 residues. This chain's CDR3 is CSATGQGQETQYF. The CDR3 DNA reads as TGCAGCGCCACAGGGCAGGGGCAAGAGACCCAGTACTTC.

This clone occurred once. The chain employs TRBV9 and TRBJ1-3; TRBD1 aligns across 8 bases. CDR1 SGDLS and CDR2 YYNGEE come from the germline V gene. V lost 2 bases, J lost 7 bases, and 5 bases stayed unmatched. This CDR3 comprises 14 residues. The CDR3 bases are TGTGCCAGCAGCGTGGGACAGGTGAGCAACACCATATATTTT. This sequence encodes CASSVGQVSNTIYF.

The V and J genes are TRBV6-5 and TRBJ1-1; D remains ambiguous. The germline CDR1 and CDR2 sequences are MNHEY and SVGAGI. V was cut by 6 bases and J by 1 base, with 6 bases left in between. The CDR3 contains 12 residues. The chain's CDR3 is CASRRRNTEAFF. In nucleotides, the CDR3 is TGTGCCAGCAGACGGAGGAACACTGAAGCTTTCTTT.

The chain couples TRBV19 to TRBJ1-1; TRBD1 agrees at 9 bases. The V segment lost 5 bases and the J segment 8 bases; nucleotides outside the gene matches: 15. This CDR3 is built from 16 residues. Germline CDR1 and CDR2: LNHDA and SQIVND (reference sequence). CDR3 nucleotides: TGTGCCAGTAGTTCACTGGCAGCCGGGACAGGGAGCGAAGCTTTCTTT. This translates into CASSSLAAGTGSEAFF.